This T cell receptor beta chain was recorded in a study of post-analysis software for immune sequencing data. In the study overall: There were relapsing-remitting, secondary progressive and progressive-relapsing multiple sclerosis among the disease courses included.

Note on this clonotype: What it recognizes is unknown.

The TCR beta cDNA libraries contained unique molecular identifiers. There were roughly 0.9 to 10 million T cells, and approximately 480,000 cDNA molecules came from them. TCRdb re-called the PCR reads with MiXCR, one entry per CDR3 protein. The profile shows hundreds of thousands of distinct CDR3 sequences, roughly 40% of them singletons. Study-wide results and caveats: F measure clustering grouped samples strongly by preparation batch. The study found TRBV5-6, TRBV5-1 and TRBV20-1 among a few TRBV segments more frequent in patients than controls.

The germline gives CDR1 SGHRS, CDR2 YFSETQ. This CDR3 has 16 residues. V dropped 3 bases and J dropped 5; count of bases not matched to a gene: 5. The clonotype originates from a girl under 18 with multiple sclerosis. Sequenced input: blood. V is TRBV5-1 and J is TRBJ2-1, with 13 bases fitting TRBD2. The CDR3 DNA follows: TGCGCCAGCAGCTCTTCGACTAGCGGGAGGCACAATGAGCAGTTCTTC. Protein sequence: CASSSSTSGRHNEQFF.